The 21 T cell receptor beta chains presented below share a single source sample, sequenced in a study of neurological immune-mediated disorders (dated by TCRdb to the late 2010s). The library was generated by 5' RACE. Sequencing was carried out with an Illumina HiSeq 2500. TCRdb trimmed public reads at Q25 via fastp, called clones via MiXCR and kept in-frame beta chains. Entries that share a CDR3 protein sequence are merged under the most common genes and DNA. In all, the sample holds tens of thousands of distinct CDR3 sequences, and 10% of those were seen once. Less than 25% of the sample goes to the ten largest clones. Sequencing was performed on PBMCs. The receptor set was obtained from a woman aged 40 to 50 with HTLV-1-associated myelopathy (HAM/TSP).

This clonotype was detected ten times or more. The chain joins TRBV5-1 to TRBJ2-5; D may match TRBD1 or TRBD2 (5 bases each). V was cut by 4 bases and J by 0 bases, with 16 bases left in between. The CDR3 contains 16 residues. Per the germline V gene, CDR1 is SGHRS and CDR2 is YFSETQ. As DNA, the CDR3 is TGCGCCAGCAGCCCCGGGACCACTCTGTACCAAGAGACCCAGTACTTC. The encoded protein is CASSPGTTLYQETQYF.

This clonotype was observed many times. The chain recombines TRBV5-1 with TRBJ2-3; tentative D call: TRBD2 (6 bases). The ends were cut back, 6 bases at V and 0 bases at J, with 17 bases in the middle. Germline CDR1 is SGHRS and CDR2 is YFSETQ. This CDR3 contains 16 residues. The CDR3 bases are TGCGCCAGCACGGGCGGGACGGCTTCTAGCACAGATACGCAGTATTTT. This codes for CASTGGTASSTDTQYF.

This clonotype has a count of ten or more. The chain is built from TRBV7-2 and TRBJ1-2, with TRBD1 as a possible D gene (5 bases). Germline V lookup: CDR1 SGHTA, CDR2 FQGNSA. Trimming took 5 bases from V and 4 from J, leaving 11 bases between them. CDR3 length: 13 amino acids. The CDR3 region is CASSPSGPYGYTF. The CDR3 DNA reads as TGTGCCAGCAGCCCCTCGGGACCCTATGGCTACACCTTC.

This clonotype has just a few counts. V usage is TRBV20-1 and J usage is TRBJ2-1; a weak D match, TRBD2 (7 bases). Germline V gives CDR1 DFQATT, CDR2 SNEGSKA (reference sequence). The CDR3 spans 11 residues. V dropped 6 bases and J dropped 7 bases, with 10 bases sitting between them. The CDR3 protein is CSARGLNEQFF. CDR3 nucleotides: TGCAGTGCGCGGGGGCTTAATGAGCAGTTCTTC.

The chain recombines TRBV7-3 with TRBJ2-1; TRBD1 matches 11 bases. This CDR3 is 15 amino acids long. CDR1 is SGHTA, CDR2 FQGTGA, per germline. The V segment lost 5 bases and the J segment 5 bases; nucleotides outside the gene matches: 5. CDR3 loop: CASSPGQGADNEQFF. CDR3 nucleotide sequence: TGTGCCAGCAGCCCAGGACAGGGGGCAGACAATGAGCAGTTCTTC.

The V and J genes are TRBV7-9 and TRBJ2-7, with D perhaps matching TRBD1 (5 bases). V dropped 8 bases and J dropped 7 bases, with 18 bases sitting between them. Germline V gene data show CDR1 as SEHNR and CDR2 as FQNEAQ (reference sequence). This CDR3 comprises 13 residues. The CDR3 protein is CASEIAGAGEQYF. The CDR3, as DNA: TGTGCCAGCGAAATTGCTGGGGCTGGGGAGCAGTACTTC.

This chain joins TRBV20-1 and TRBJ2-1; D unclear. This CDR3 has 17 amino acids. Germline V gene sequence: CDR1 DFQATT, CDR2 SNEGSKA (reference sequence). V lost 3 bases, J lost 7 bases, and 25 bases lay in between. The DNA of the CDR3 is TGCAGTGCTAGGCGCCTAGTTTCTCCCCGCTTGCGGAATGAGCAGTTCTTC. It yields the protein CSARRLVSPRLRNEQFF.

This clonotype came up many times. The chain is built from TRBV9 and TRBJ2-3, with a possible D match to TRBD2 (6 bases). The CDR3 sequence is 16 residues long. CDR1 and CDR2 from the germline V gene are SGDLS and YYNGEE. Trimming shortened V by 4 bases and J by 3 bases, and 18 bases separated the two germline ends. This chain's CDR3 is CASSPNLGGSTDTQYF. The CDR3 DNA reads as TGTGCCAGCAGCCCCAACCTCGGGGGTTCTACAGATACGCAGTATTTT.

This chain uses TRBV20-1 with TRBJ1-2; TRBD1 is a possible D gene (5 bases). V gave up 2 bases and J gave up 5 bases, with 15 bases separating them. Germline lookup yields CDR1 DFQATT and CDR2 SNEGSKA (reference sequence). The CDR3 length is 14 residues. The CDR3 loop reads CSARSGTGGYGYTF. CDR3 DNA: TGCAGTGCTAGAAGTGGAACAGGCGGATATGGCTACACCTTC.

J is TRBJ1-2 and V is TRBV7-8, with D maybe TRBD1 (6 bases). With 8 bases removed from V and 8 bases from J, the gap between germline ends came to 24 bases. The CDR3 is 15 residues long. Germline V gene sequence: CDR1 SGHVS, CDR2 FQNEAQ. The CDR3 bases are TGTGCCAGCGGGGGGCCGGGTGCCAATATTCGCGGCTACACCTTC. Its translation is CASGGPGANIRGYTF.

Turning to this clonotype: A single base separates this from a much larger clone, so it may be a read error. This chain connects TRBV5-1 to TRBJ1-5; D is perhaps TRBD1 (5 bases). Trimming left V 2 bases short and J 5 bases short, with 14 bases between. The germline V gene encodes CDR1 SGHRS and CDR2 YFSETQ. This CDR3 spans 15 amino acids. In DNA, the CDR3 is TGCGCCAGCAGCTTTGGGGGGAACAAGGATCAGCCCCAGCATTTT. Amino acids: CASSFGGNKDQPQHF.

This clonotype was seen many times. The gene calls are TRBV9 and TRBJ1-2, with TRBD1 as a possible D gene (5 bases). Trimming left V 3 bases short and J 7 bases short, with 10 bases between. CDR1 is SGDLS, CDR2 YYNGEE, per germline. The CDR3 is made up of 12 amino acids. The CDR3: CASSAQGGGYTF. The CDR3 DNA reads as TGTGCCAGCAGCGCGCAGGGAGGTGGCTACACCTTC.

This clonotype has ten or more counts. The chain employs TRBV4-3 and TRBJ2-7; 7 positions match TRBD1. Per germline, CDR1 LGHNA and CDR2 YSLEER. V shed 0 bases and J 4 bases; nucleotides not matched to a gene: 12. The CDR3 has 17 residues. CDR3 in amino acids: CASSQDLTGVMMYEQYF. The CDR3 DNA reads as TGCGCCAGCAGCCAAGACCTAACAGGGGTGATGATGTACGAGCAGTACTTC.

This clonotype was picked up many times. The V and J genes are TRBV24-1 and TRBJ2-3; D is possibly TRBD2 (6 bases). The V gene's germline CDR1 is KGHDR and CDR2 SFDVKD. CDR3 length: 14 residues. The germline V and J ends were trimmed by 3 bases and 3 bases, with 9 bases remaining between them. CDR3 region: CATSDPGGTDTQYF. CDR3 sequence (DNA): TGTGCCACCAGTGATCCCGGGGGTACAGATACGCAGTATTTT.

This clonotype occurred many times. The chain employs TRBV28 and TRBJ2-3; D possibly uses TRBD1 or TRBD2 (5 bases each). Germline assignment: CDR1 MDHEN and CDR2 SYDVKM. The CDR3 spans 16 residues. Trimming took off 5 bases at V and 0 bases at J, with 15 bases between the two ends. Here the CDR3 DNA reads TGTGCCAGCAGTCGAGGGTTAGGGGTCAGCACAGATACGCAGTATTTT. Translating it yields CASSRGLGVSTDTQYF.

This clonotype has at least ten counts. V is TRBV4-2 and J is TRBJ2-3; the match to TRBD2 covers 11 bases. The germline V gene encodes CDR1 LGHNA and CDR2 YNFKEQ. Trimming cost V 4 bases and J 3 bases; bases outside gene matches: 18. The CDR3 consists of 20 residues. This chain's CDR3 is CASSPVSGGAGDRRTDTQYF. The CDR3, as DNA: TGTGCCAGCAGCCCTGTTAGCGGGGGGGCCGGGGATAGGAGGACAGATACGCAGTATTTT.

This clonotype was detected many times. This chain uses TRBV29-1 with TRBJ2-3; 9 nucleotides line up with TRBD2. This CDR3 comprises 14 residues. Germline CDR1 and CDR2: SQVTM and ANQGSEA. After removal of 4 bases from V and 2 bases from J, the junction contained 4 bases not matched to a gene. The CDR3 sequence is CSVGGGGVTDTQYF. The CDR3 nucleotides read TGCAGCGTTGGGGGCGGGGGGGTCACAGATACGCAGTATTTT.

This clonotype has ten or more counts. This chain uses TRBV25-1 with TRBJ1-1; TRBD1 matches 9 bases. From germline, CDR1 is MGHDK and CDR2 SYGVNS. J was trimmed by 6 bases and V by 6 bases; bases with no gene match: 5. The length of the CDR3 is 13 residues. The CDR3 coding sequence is TGTGCCAGCAGATGGGACAGGGCATCTGAAGCTTTCTTT. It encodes CASRWDRASEAFF.

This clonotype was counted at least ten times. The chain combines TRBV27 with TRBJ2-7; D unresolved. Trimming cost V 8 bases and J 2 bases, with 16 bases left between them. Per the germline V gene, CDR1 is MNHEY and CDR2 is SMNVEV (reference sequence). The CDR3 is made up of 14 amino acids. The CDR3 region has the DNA TGTGCCAGCGGTAGGGCAGATCTTACCTACGAGCAGTACTTC. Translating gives CASGRADLTYEQYF.

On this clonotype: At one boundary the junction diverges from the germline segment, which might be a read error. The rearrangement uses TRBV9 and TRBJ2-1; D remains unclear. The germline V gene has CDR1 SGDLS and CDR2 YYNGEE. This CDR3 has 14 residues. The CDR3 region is CAGSVEGYPNEQFF. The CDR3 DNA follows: TGTGCCGGCAGCGTAGAAGGGTACCCCAATGAGCAGTTCTTC. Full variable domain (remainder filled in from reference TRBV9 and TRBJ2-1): DSGVTQTPKHLITATGQRVTLRCSPRSGDLSVYWYQQSLDQGLQFLIQYYNGEERAKGNILERFSAQQFPDLHSELNLSSLELGDSALYFCAGSVEGYPNEQFFGPGTRLTVL.

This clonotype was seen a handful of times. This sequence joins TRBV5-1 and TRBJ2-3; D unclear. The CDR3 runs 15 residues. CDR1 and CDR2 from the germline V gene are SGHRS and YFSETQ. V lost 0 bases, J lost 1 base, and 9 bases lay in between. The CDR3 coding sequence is TGCGCCAGCAGCTTGGGTGGTGTTCGCACAGATACGCAGTATTTT. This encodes CASSLGGVRTDTQYF.